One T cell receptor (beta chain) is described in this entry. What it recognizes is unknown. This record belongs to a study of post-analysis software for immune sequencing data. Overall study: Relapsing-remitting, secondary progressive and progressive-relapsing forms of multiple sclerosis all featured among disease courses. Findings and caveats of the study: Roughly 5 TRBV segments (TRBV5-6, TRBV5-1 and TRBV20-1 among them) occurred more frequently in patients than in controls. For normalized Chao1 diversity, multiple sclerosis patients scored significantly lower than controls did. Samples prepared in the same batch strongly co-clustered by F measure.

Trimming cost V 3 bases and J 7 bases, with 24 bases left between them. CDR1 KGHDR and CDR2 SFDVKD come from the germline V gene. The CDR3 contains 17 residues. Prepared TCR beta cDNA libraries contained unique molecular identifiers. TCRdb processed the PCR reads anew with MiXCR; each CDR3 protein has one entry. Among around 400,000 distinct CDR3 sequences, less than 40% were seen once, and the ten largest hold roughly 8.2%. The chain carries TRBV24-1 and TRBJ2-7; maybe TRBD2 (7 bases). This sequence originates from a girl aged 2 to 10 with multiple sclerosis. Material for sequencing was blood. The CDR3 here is CATSDRGRADGYNEQYF. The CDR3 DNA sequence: TGTGCCACCAGTGATAGGGGGAGGGCGGACGGCTACAATGAGCAGTACTTC.